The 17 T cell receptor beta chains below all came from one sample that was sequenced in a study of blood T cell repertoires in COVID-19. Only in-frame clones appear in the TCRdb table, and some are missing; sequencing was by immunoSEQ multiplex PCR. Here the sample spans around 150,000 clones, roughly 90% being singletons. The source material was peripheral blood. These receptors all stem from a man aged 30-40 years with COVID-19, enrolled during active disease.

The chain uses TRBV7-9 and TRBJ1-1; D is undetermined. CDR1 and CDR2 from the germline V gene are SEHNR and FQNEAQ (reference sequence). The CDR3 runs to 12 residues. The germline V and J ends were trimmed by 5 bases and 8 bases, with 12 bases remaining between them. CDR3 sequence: CASSRITEEAFF. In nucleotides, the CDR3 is TGTGCCAGCAGCCGAATAACAGAGGAAGCTTTCTTT.

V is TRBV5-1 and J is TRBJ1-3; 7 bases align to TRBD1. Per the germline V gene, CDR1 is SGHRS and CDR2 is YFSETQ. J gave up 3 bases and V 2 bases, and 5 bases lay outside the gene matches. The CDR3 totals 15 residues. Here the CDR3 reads CASSLGTVGGNTIYF. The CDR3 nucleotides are TGCGCCAGCAGCTTAGGGACAGTCGGTGGAAACACCATATATTTT. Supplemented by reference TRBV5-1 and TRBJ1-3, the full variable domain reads KAGVTQTPRYLIKTRGQQVTLSCSPISGHRSVSWYQQTPGQGLQFLFEYFSETQRNKGNFPGRFSGRQFSNSRSEMNVSTLELGDSALYLCASSLGTVGGNTIYFGEGSWLTVV.

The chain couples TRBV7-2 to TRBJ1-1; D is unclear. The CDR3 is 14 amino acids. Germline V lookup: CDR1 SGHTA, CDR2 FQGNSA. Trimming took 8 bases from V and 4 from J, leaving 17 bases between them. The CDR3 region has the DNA TGTGCCAGCCTACCGGGCGGGAAGGCCACTGAAGCTTTCTTT. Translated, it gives CASLPGGKATEAFF.

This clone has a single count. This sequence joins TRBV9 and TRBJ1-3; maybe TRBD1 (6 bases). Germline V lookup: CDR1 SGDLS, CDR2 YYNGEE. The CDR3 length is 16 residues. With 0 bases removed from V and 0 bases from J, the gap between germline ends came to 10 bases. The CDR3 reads CASSVAGQSSGNTIYF. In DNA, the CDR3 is TGTGCCAGCAGCGTAGCTGGACAGAGCTCTGGAAACACCATATATTTT.

The CDR3 bases are TGTGCCAGCAGTCCCCCGGGACAGGGGCTACGTGGCTACACCTTC. This translates into CASSPPGQGLRGYTF. V and J are TRBV28 and TRBJ1-2, with TRBD1 matching over 10 bases. Trimming at V came to 5 bases and at J to 7 bases, leaving 10 bases not matched to a gene. Looked up from germline, CDR1 is MDHEN and CDR2 is SYDVKM. CDR3 size: 15 residues.

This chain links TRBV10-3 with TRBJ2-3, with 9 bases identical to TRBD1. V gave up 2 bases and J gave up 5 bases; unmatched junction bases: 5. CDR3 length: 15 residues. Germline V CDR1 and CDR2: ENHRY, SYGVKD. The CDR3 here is CAISEGQGTLDTQYF. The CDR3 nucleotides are TGTGCCATCAGTGAGGGACAGGGGACACTAGATACGCAGTATTTT.

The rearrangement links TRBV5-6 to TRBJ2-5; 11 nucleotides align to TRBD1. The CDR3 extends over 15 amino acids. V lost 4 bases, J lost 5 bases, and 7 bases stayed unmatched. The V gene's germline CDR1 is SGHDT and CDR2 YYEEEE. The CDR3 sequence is CASSLRTGGKETQYF. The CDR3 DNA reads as TGTGCCAGCAGCCTCCGGACAGGGGGCAAGGAGACCCAGTACTTC.

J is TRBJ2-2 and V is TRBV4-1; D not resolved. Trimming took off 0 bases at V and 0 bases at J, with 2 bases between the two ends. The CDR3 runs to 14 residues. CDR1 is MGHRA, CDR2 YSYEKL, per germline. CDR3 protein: CASSQDSNTGELFF. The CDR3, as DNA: TGCGCCAGCAGCCAAGACTCGAACACCGGGGAGCTGTTTTTT.

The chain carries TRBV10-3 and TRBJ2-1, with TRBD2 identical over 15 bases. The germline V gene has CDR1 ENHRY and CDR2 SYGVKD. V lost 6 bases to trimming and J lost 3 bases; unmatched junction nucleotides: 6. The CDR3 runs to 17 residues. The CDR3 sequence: CAISPGLAGGNYNEQFF. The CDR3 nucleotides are TGTGCCATCAGCCCGGGACTAGCGGGAGGTAACTACAATGAGCAGTTCTTC.

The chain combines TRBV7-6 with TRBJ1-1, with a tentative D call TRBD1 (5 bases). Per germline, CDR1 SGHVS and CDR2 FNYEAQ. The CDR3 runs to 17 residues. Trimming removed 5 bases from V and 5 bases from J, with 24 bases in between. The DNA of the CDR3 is TGTGCCAGCAGCCCGGAGGGCAGGGTGAGGTCGTTAACTGAAGCTTTCTTT. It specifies CASSPEGRVRSLTEAFF. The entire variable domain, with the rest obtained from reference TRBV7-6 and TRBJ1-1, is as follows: GAGVSQSPRYKVTKRGQDVALRCDPISGHVSLYWYRQALGQGPEFLTYFNYEAQQDKSGLPNDRFSAERPEGSISTLTIQRTEQRDSAMYRCASSPEGRVRSLTEAFFGQGTRLTVV.

CDR3: CASSPSAGRRIYEQYF. The CDR3, as DNA: TGTGCCAGCAGCCCCAGCGCGGGACGGAGGATATACGAGCAGTACTTC. This chain uses TRBV27 with TRBJ2-7; a possible D gene is TRBD2 (6 bases). The V gene's germline CDR1 is MNHEY and CDR2 SMNVEV (reference sequence). This CDR3 comprises 16 residues. V was cut by 6 bases and J by 4 bases, with 22 bases left in between.

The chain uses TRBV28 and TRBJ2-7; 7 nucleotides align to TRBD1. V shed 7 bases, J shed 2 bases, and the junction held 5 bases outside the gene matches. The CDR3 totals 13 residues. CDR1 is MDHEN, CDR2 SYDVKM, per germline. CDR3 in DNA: TGTGCCAGCACCCTGACAGGGACCTACGAGCAGTACTTC. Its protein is CASTLTGTYEQYF.

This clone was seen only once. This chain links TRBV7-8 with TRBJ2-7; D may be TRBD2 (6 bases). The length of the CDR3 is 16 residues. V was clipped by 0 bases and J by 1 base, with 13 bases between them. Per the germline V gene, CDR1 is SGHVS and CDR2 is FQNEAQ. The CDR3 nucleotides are TGTGCCAGCAGCTTAGCTGCCCGGGGGATATCCTACGAGCAGTACTTC. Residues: CASSLAARGISYEQYF.

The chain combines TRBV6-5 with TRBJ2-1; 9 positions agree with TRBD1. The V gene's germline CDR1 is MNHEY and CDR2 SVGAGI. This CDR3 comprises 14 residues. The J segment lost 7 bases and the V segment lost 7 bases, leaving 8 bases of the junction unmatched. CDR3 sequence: CASTQGTGINEQFF. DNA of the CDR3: TGTGCCAGCACCCAGGGGACAGGGATAAATGAGCAGTTCTTC.

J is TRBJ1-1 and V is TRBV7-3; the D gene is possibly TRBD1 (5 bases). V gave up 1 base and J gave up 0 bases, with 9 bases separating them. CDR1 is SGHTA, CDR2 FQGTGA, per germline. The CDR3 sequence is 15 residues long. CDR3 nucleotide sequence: TGTGCCAGCAGCTTAAACGGCAGGGTGAACACTGAAGCTTTCTTT. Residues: CASSLNGRVNTEAFF. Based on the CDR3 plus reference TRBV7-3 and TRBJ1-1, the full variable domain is GAGVSQTPSNKVTEKGKYVELRCDPISGHTALYWYRQSLGQGPEFLIYFQGTGAADDSGLPNDRFFAVRPEGSVSTLKIQRTERGDSAVYLCASSLNGRVNTEAFFGQGTRLTVV.

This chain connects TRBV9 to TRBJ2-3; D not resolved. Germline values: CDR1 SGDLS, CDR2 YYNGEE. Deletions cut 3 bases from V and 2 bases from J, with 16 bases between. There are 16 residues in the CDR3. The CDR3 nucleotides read TGTGCCAGCAGCGGGCTTCGTTGGCAGTCCACAGATACGCAGTATTTT. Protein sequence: CASSGLRWQSTDTQYF.

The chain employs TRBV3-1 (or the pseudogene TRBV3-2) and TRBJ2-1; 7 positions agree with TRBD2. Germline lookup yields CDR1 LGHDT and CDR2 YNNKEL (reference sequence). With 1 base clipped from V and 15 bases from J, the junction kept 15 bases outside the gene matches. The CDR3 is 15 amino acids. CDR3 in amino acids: CASSQGRAGGGPWFF. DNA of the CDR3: TGTGCCAGCAGCCAAGGACGGGCAGGCGGGGGACCCTGGTTCTTC.